The 14 T cell receptor beta chains in this list originate from one sample, sequenced in a study of shared clonotypes between healthy human individuals. Produced via immunoSEQ multiplex PCR; TCRdb's table is partial and in-frame only. The table includes about 490,000 clones, over 65% detected once. Sample: PBMCs. All receptors derive from a woman in her thirties or forties in good health. Some clones in this sample may be carry-over from other donors' samples.

V usage is TRBV27 and J usage is TRBJ2-3; a possible D gene is TRBD1 (6 bases). This CDR3 spans 14 amino acids. V was pared by 8 bases and J by 2 bases, with 14 bases between. Germline CDR1 and CDR2: MNHEY and SMNVEV (reference sequence). The CDR3 sequence is CASGERTVTDTQYF. Written as DNA, the CDR3 is TGTGCCAGCGGGGAAAGGACAGTCACAGATACGCAGTATTTT.

The rearrangement joins TRBV9 to TRBJ2-3; tentative D call: TRBD2 (7 bases). The V and J ends lost 0 bases and 0 bases respectively, with 8 bases between them. CDR3 length equals 15 residues. Germline V gene lookup returns CDR1 SGDLS and CDR2 YYNGEE. In nucleotides, the CDR3 is TGTGCCAGCAGCGTAGGGGGGGGCAGCACAGATACGCAGTATTTT. This codes for CASSVGGGSTDTQYF.

This sequence joins TRBV11-2 and TRBJ1-1; D remains unclear. Germline loops: CDR1 SGHAT, CDR2 FQNNGV. This CDR3 is 13 amino acids long. V was clipped by 3 bases and J by 4 bases, with 9 bases between them. CDR3 in amino acids: CASSFSEVTEAFF. For the CDR3, the DNA is TGTGCCAGCAGCTTCTCTGAGGTCACTGAAGCTTTCTTT. The full variable domain, rest sourced from reference TRBV11-2 and TRBJ1-1, is EAGVAQSPRYKIIEKRQSVAFWCNPISGHATLYWYQQILGQGPKLLIQFQNNGVVDDSQLPKDRFSAERLKGVDSTLKIQPAKLEDSAVYLCASSFSEVTEAFFGQGTRLTVV.

The chain has TRBV11-2 and TRBJ2-7, with 11 bases that match TRBD2. This CDR3 region has 17 residues. V lost 5 bases to trimming and J lost 2 bases; unmatched junction nucleotides: 11. Germline CDR1 is SGHAT and CDR2 is FQNNGV. The CDR3 DNA follows: TGTGCCAGCAGCCCCGGGACTAGCGGCACGGAGCCCTACGAGCAGTACTTC. This codes for CASSPGTSGTEPYEQYF.

The V gene is TRBV20-1, the J gene TRBJ2-7; D is undetermined. V was clipped by 5 bases and J by 2 bases, with 7 bases between them. The germline CDR1 and CDR2 sequences are DFQATT and SNEGSKA (reference sequence). This CDR3 has 11 amino acids. In DNA form, the CDR3 reads TGCAGTGCTCCCTCAGCCTACGAGCAGTACTTC. Its protein is CSAPSAYEQYF.

The rearrangement joins TRBV4-1 to TRBJ2-1, with 8 positions matching TRBD2. There are 16 residues in the CDR3. The V and J ends lost 0 bases and 10 bases, in that order; junction bases with no gene match: 11. Looked up from germline, CDR1 is MGHRA and CDR2 is YSYEKL. The CDR3 protein is CASSQEASGRFGEQFF. The CDR3 DNA is TGCGCCAGCAGCCAAGAAGCTAGCGGGCGGTTCGGGGAGCAGTTCTTC.

The gene calls are TRBV28 and TRBJ2-1, with TRBD2 identical over 16 bases. The CDR3 loop spans 17 amino acids. CDR1 is MDHEN and CDR2 is SYDVKM in the germline V gene. The ends lost 7 bases at V and 8 bases at J; junction bases unmatched: 11. The CDR3 region is CASIGTSGRVALHEQFF. The CDR3 nucleotides read TGTGCCAGCATTGGGACTAGCGGGAGGGTGGCGCTCCATGAGCAGTTCTTC. Looking up the rest from reference TRBV28 and TRBJ2-1 gives the full variable domain: DVKVTQSSRYLVKRTGEKVFLECVQDMDHENMFWYRQDPGLGLRLIYFSYDVKMKEKGDIPEGYSVSREKKERFSLILESASTNQTSMYLCASIGTSGRVALHEQFFGPGTRLTVL.

This clone has a single count. V is TRBV9 and J is TRBJ2-5, with 8 bases fitting TRBD2. After removal of 0 bases from V and 2 bases from J, the junction contained 9 bases not matched to a gene. The length of the CDR3 is 17 residues. Germline values: CDR1 SGDLS, CDR2 YYNGEE. CDR3 DNA sequence: TGTGCCAGCAGCGTAGGAAGATTAGCGGGATTGCAAGAGACCCAGTACTTC. Translated: CASSVGRLAGLQETQYF.

This rearrangement joins TRBV11-2 to TRBJ1-3; tentatively, D is TRBD1 (6 bases). This CDR3 region has 15 residues. The V gene lost 1 base and the J gene lost 4 bases, with 11 bases spanning the gap. CDR1 is SGHAT and CDR2 is FQNNGV in the germline V gene. CDR3 bases: TGTGCCAGCAGCTTAGCAGGGGCGTCGGGAAACACCATATATTTT. Translating gives CASSLAGASGNTIYF.

J is TRBJ1-2 and V is TRBV4-2; D call uncertain. Germline V CDR1 and CDR2: LGHNA, YNFKEQ. V gave up 7 bases and J gave up 8 bases, with 17 bases separating them. This CDR3 spans 13 amino acids. This chain's CDR3 is CASTTDGPEGYTF. For the CDR3, the DNA is TGTGCCAGCACCACTGACGGCCCTGAGGGCTACACCTTC.

CDR3 amino acids: CASSLVNYEQYF. The CDR3 bases are TGTGCCAGCAGCTTGGTCAACTACGAGCAGTACTTC. The chain recombines TRBV5-6 with TRBJ2-7; D ambiguous. The germline V gene has CDR1 SGHDT and CDR2 YYEEEE. The CDR3 is 12 residues long. Deletions cut 0 bases from V and 3 bases from J, with 4 bases between.

About this clone itself: This sequence is one base from a far larger clone and is likely a read error. The CDR3 spells CATPGASGRSCEQYF. As DNA, the CDR3 is TGTGCCACACCCGGGGCTAGCGGGAGGTCCTGCGAGCAGTACTTC. J is TRBJ2-7 and V is TRBV2, with 11 positions matching TRBD2. Per germline, CDR1 SNHLY and CDR2 FYNNEI. The CDR3 is 15 amino acids.

This clone was detected only a few times. The junction and the germline gene differ at one end; a read error may be behind it. J is TRBJ1-1 and V is TRBV6-5; D not certain. The length of the CDR3 is 11 residues. The germline gives CDR1 MNHEY, CDR2 SVGAGI. CDR3 sequence reads: CASTSMAEAFF. Here the CDR3 DNA reads TGTGCCAGCACCTCCATGGCTGAGGCTTTCTTT.

On this clone: The sample contains more than one DNA sequence encoding this CDR3. The CDR3 nucleotides are TGTGCCTGGAGTGTAAGGGGAACCGGGGAGCTGTTTTTT. This gives the protein CAWSVRGTGELFF. The chain has TRBV30 and TRBJ2-2; TRBD1 might be the D (5 bases). The CDR3 runs to 13 residues. Germline V lookup: CDR1 GTSNPN, CDR2 SVGIG (reference sequence). V dropped 0 bases and J dropped 5 bases, with 7 bases sitting between them.